This TCR beta chain stems from a study of blood T cell repertoires in COVID-19. Looking at the study overall: The United States, Italy and Spain provided the acute and convalescent COVID-19 samples.

This clone was seen a few times. The CDR3 consists of 16 residues. V lost 3 bases to trimming and J lost 5 bases; unmatched junction nucleotides: 3. In germline, CDR1 is KGHSH, CDR2 LQKENI. The data were produced by immunoSEQ multiplex PCR, yet TCRdb's version contains in-frame clones alone and is incomplete. The sample has over 250,000 clones; about 80% are singletons. Assignment of participants to cohorts was predicated upon participant-reported clinical history. This chain connects TRBV18 to TRBJ2-2; TRBD2 matches at 13 bases. Sequencing was done on a sample of PBMCs or T cells enriched from blood (not recorded which). This receptor was taken from a man aged 30 to 45 with acute COVID-19. In DNA, the CDR3 is TGTGCCAGCTCACCGATGGGACTAGCGGGGACCGGGGAGCTGTTTTTT. Translating it yields CASSPMGLAGTGELFF.